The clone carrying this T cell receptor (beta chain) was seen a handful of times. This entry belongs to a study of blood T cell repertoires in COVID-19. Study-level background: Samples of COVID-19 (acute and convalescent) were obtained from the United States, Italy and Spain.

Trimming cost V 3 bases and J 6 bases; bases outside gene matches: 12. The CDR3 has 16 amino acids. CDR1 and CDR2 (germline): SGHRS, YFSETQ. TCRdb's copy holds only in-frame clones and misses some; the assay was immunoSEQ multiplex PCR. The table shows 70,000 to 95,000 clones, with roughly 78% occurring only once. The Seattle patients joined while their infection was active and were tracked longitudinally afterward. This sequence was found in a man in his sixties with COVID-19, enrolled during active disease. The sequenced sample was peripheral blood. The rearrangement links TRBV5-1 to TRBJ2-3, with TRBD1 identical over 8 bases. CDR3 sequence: CASSWGDRQDRDTQYF. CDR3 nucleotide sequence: TGCGCCAGCAGCTGGGGGGACAGGCAGGACCGTGATACGCAGTATTTT.